The 11 T cell receptor beta chains reported below all come from one sample, sequenced in a study of blood T cell repertoires in COVID-19. Clones were sequenced by immunoSEQ multiplex PCR, and TCRdb holds only the in-frame ones, with some missing. The sample has over 90,000 clones, around 81% seen once; the top ten hold around 4.8%. The sample was peripheral blood. The receptors come from a man older than 75 with COVID-19, enrolled during active disease.

This rearrangement joins TRBV4-3 to TRBJ1-3, with 8 bases identical to TRBD1. Germline V lookup: CDR1 LGHNA, CDR2 YSLEER. Germline trimming cut 5 bases from V and 3 bases from J; bases unmatched to any gene: 9. The CDR3 consists of 16 residues. The CDR3, as DNA: TGCGCCAGCAGCTTGGCGACAGGGGATTTTGGAAACACCATATATTTT. Translated, it gives CASSLATGDFGNTIYF.

This chain connects TRBV15 to TRBJ1-6, with a possible D match to TRBD1 (5 bases). Per the germline V gene, CDR1 is LNHNV and CDR2 is YYDKDF (reference sequence). This CDR3 comprises 17 residues. Deletions cut 0 bases from V and 9 bases from J, with 18 bases between. Here the CDR3 reads CATSRDPVGRATSPLHF. In nucleotides, the CDR3 is TGTGCCACCAGCAGAGACCCGGTGGGCAGGGCAACTTCACCCCTCCACTTT. The full variable domain, rest sourced from reference TRBV15 and TRBJ1-6, is DAMVIQNPRYQVTQFGKPVTLSCSQTLNHNVMYWYQQKSSQAPKLLFHYYDKDFNNEADTPDNFQSRRPNTSFCFLDIRSPGLGDTAMYLCATSRDPVGRATSPLHFGNGTRLTVT.

This clone has a handful of counts. The V and J genes are TRBV11-2 and TRBJ2-7; no definite D call. Germline V gene sequence: CDR1 SGHAT, CDR2 FQNNGV. CDR3 length equals 11 residues. Trimming stripped 5 bases from V and 4 bases from J, with 6 bases between. The CDR3 coding sequence is TGTGCCAGCAGCCCCCATTACGAGCAGTACTTC. Residues: CASSPHYEQYF. The full variable domain, with the rest looked up from reference TRBV11-2 and TRBJ2-7, is EAGVAQSPRYKIIEKRQSVAFWCNPISGHATLYWYQQILGQGPKLLIQFQNNGVVDDSQLPKDRFSAERLKGVDSTLKIQPAKLEDSAVYLCASSPHYEQYFGPGTRLTVT.

The CDR3 reads CASSPPAGSRKEETQYF. Here the CDR3 DNA reads TGTGCCAGCAGCCCGCCGGCCGGGAGCAGGAAGGAGGAGACCCAGTACTTC. The chain couples TRBV14 to TRBJ2-5; the D gene is possibly TRBD2 (6 bases). The CDR3 loop spans 17 amino acids. Germline CDR1 SGHDN, CDR2 FVKESK. V lost 4 bases to trimming and J lost 5 bases, with 23 bases between them.

The rearrangement links TRBV19 to TRBJ1-2; 7 nucleotides line up with TRBD1. Looked up from germline, CDR1 is LNHDA and CDR2 is SQIVND (reference sequence). The CDR3 has 15 residues. V lost 4 bases to trimming and J lost 1 base; unmatched junction nucleotides: 6. The CDR3 reads CASSRPRDSNYGYTF. CDR3 DNA: TGTGCCAGTAGTAGACCCCGGGACAGTAACTATGGCTACACCTTC.

This chain joins TRBV18 and TRBJ2-7; no firm D call. This CDR3 is 14 amino acids long. Per the germline V gene, CDR1 is KGHSH and CDR2 is LQKENI. V lost 2 bases and J 3 bases, leaving 11 bases between the germline ends. The CDR3 bases are TGTGCCAGCTCACCAAATCCAGGTTTCTACGAGCAGTACTTC. Translation: CASSPNPGFYEQYF. The complete variable domain, with remaining parts taken from reference TRBV18 and TRBJ2-7, reads NAGVMQNPRHLVRRRGQEARLRCSPMKGHSHVYWYRQLPEEGLKFMVYLQKENIIDESGMPKERFSAEFPKEGPSILRIQQVVRGDSAAYFCASSPNPGFYEQYFGPGTRLTVT.

This clone was recorded a few times. The chain carries TRBV5-4 and TRBJ1-1; 9 positions agree with TRBD1. V gave up 3 bases and J gave up 4 bases; unmatched junction bases: 10. CDR3 length equals 16 residues. Looked up from germline, CDR1 is SGHNT and CDR2 is YYREEE (reference sequence). The CDR3 protein is CASSSAPTGGITEAFF. The CDR3 DNA reads as TGTGCCAGCAGCTCTGCACCTACAGGGGGCATCACTGAAGCTTTCTTT. The variable domain in full, completed from reference TRBV5-4 and TRBJ1-1, reads ETGVTQSPTHLIKTRGQQVTLRCSSQSGHNTVSWYQQALGQGPQFIFQYYREEENGRGNFPPRFSGLQFPNYSSELNVNALELDDSALYLCASSSAPTGGITEAFFGQGTRLTVV.

The rearrangement links TRBV10-2 to TRBJ1-1; D might be TRBD1 (6 bases). Trimming stripped 7 bases from V and 0 bases from J, with 12 bases between. This CDR3 is 14 amino acids long. Germline CDR1 reads WSHSY; CDR2 reads SAAADI. This chain's CDR3 is CASTGQSLNTEAFF. The CDR3 DNA reads TGCGCCAGCACCGGACAGAGTCTGAACACTGAAGCTTTCTTT.

The CDR3 region is CASSKGADYEQYF. CDR3 coding DNA: TGTGCCAGCTCGAAGGGGGCTGACTACGAGCAGTACTTC. The chain has TRBV18 and TRBJ2-7; 7 bases map to TRBD1. Germline CDR1 is KGHSH and CDR2 is LQKENI. This CDR3 is built from 13 residues. V gave up 6 bases and J gave up 3 bases; unmatched junction bases: 5.

CDR3 bases: TGTGCCAGCAGCTTAGATTCGGCAAATCTAGGTGAGCAGTTCTTC. It codes for CASSLDSANLGEQFF. This chain connects TRBV7-3 to TRBJ2-1; D remains unclear. CDR3 length: 15 amino acids. V lost 2 bases to trimming and J lost 9 bases, with 17 bases between them. The germline V gene has CDR1 SGHTA and CDR2 FQGTGA.

This chain uses TRBV19 with TRBJ1-4; D possibly corresponds to TRBD1 (6 bases). Trimming removed 7 bases at V and 0 bases at J, with 15 bases between. The CDR3 runs 16 residues. CDR1 is LNHDA, CDR2 SQIVND, per germline (reference sequence). CDR3 DNA: TGTGCCAGTACCCACCTGTCAGGGGCAACTAATGAAAAACTGTTTTTT. It specifies CASTHLSGATNEKLFF.